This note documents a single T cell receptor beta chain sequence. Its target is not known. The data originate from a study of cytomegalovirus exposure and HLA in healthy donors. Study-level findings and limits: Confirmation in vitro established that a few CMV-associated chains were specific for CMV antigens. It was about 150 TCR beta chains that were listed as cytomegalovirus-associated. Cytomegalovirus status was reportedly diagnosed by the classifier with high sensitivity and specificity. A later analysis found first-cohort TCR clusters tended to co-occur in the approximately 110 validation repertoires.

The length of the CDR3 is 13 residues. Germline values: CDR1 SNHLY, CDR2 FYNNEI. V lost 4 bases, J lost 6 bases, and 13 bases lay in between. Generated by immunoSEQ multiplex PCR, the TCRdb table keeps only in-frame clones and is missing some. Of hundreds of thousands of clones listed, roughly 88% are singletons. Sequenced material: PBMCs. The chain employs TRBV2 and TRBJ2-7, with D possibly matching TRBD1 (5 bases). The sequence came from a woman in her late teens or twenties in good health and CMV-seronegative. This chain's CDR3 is CASSVSGATEQYF. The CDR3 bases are TGTGCCAGCAGTGTCAGTGGGGCAACCGAGCAGTACTTC.